The 18 T cell receptor beta chains given below trace back to one sample, sequenced in a study of brain T cells in children with intractable seizures. Time point denoted: blood from clinic visit 5 months post-surgery; TSC patient then seizure free. Generated by immunoSEQ multiplex PCR, the TCRdb table keeps only in-frame clones and is missing some. This table holds about 350,000 clones, over 90% found once. The source was peripheral blood, collected less than 6 months after surgery. Receptor source: a boy younger than two with tuberous sclerosis and intractable seizures.

The chain is built from TRBV3-1 (or the pseudogene TRBV3-2) and TRBJ2-3; 8 bases are a match to TRBD2. Germline V CDR1 and CDR2: LGHDT, YNNKEL (reference sequence). V shed 0 bases and J 5 bases; nucleotides not matched to a gene: 7. The CDR3 is 16 amino acids. The CDR3 spells CASSQDLGGRKDTQYF. The DNA of the CDR3 is TGTGCCAGCAGCCAAGATCTCGGCGGGAGGAAAGATACGCAGTATTTT.

V is TRBV9 and J is TRBJ1-4; no clear D gene. This CDR3 spans 13 amino acids. Trimming took off 3 bases at V and 10 bases at J, with 13 bases between the two ends. Germline CDR1 reads SGDLS; CDR2 reads YYNGEE. The CDR3 DNA reads TGTGCCAGCAGCGCTAAGGAGTGGGGAAAACTGTTTTTT. As protein: CASSAKEWGKLFF.

This chain connects TRBV30 to TRBJ2-7; D may be TRBD1 or TRBD2 (7 bases each). The V gene's germline CDR1 is GTSNPN and CDR2 SVGIG (reference sequence). The ends were cut back, 8 bases at V and 7 bases at J, with 18 bases in the middle. The CDR3 has 12 amino acids. The CDR3 sequence is CAAAGTAGEQYF. The CDR3 bases are TGTGCCGCCGCCGGGACAGCGGGAGAGCAGTACTTC.

CDR3 protein: CASSLGGVNEQFF. The CDR3, as DNA: TGCGCCAGCAGCTTGGGAGGGGTCAATGAGCAGTTCTTC. The chain employs TRBV5-1 and TRBJ2-1; D may match TRBD1 or TRBD2 (5 bases each). Between the trimmed V and J ends, which lost 0 bases and 6 bases, there was a span of 7 bases. The length of the CDR3 is 13 residues. The germline V gene has CDR1 SGHRS and CDR2 YFSETQ.

The chain joins TRBV5-5 to TRBJ1-1, with D hard to call. Trimming took off 2 bases at V and 1 base at J, with 9 bases between the two ends. From germline, CDR1 is SGHKS and CDR2 YYEKEE (reference sequence). The CDR3 has 14 amino acids. CDR3 sequence: CASSFKAKNTEAFF. DNA for the CDR3: TGTGCCAGCAGCTTCAAGGCCAAGAACACTGAAGCTTTCTTT.

The chain is built from TRBV30 and TRBJ1-6; a possible D gene is TRBD1 (5 bases). The germline V and J ends were trimmed by 4 bases and 0 bases, with 10 bases remaining between them. The germline CDR1 and CDR2 sequences are GTSNPN and SVGIG (reference sequence). The CDR3 covers 15 residues. CDR3 loop: CAWTGFSSYNSPLHF. The CDR3 DNA reads TGTGCCTGGACAGGGTTCAGCTCCTATAATTCACCCCTCCACTTT.

This clone occurred once. This rearrangement joins TRBV10-1 to TRBJ1-2, with 7 bases matching TRBD1. In germline, CDR1 is WNHNN, CDR2 SYGVQD (reference sequence). J lost 8 bases, V lost 0 bases, and 6 bases had no gene match. This CDR3 comprises 14 residues. CDR3 coding DNA: TGCGCCAGCAGTGAGTCGACAGGGTTTCGGGGCTACACCTTC. Its translation: CASSESTGFRGYTF.

The rearrangement links TRBV7-9 to TRBJ2-7; D remains unclear. V shed 3 bases and J shed 0 bases, with 6 bases lying between them. The CDR3 sequence is 13 residues long. Per the germline V gene, CDR1 is SEHNR and CDR2 is FQNEAQ (reference sequence). The CDR3 protein is CASSFSPSYEQYF. The CDR3 DNA is TGTGCCAGCAGCTTCTCTCCCTCCTACGAGCAGTACTTC. The entire variable domain, with the rest obtained from reference TRBV7-9 and TRBJ2-7, is as follows: DTGVSQNPRHKITKRGQNVTFRCDPISEHNRLYWYRQTLGQGPEFLTYFQNEAQLEKSRLLSDRFSAERPKGSFSTLEIQRTEQGDSAMYLCASSFSPSYEQYFGPGTRLTVT.

This clone has only one observation. This rearrangement joins TRBV24-1 to TRBJ2-5; the D gene could be TRBD1 or TRBD2 (5 bases each). This CDR3 region has 15 residues. The V gene's germline CDR1 is KGHDR and CDR2 SFDVKD. V was cut by 0 bases and J by 2 bases, with 9 bases left in between. The CDR3 nucleotides are TGTGCCACCAGTGATTTGGAGGGGTCTCAAGAGACCCAGTACTTC. Its translation is CATSDLEGSQETQYF.

The chain carries TRBV9 and TRBJ1-5; a possible D gene is TRBD1 (5 bases). V was clipped by 3 bases and J by 7 bases, with 14 bases between them. CDR3 length: 14 amino acids. The germline CDR1 and CDR2 sequences are SGDLS and YYNGEE. CDR3 DNA sequence: TGTGCCAGCAGCGAGACCTCGGGGCGACAGCCCCAGCATTTT. Amino acid sequence: CASSETSGRQPQHF.

The rearrangement links TRBV7-9 to TRBJ1-1; TRBD1 is a possible D gene (5 bases). V gave up 8 bases and J gave up 4 bases, with 11 bases separating them. CDR1 SEHNR and CDR2 FQNEAQ come from the germline V gene (reference sequence). The CDR3 is 12 residues long. The CDR3 loop reads CASLGGGTEAFF. The CDR3, as DNA: TGTGCCAGCCTCGGGGGGGGCACTGAAGCTTTCTTT.

This chain uses TRBV24-1 with TRBJ1-4; no definite D call. This CDR3 contains 16 residues. V lost 4 bases, J lost 3 bases, and 14 bases lay in between. Germline CDR1 and CDR2: KGHDR and SFDVKD. The CDR3: CATSDPTEGPNEKLFF. The CDR3 DNA is TGTGCCACCAGTGACCCCACAGAAGGGCCTAATGAAAAACTGTTTTTT.

The J gene is TRBJ2-6, the V gene TRBV7-3; D assignment may be TRBD1 or TRBD2 (5 bases each). This CDR3 comprises 15 residues. Germline V gene lookup returns CDR1 SGHTA and CDR2 FQGTGA. The V and J ends lost 2 bases and 0 bases respectively, with 5 bases between them. CDR3 sequence reads: CASSLGGSGANVLTF. The CDR3 region has the DNA TGTGCCAGCAGCTTAGGGGGCTCTGGGGCCAACGTCCTGACTTTC.

The chain joins TRBV7-9 to TRBJ1-1; D uncertain. Trimming removed 2 bases at V and 4 bases at J, with 11 bases between. Germline V lookup: CDR1 SEHNR, CDR2 FQNEAQ (reference sequence). The CDR3 contains 14 residues. The DNA for the CDR3 is TGTGCCAGCAGCTTAATAGGGAGATCCACTGAAGCTTTCTTT. Translating gives CASSLIGRSTEAFF.

This clone was counted a single time. The chain has TRBV7-2 and TRBJ2-3, with 7 bases that match TRBD1. Germline CDR1 and CDR2: SGHTA and FQGNSA. The CDR3 runs 18 residues. J lost 3 bases, V lost 4 bases, and 16 bases had no gene match. CDR3 coding DNA: TGTGCCAGCAGCTCCCAAGTACGGGCGGGCAGGGGGACAGATACGCAGTATTTT. Protein product: CASSSQVRAGRGTDTQYF.

Only a few counts were recorded for this clone. This sequence joins TRBV7-9 and TRBJ2-5; no reliable D call. The CDR3 runs 15 residues. Germline V gene data show CDR1 as SEHNR and CDR2 as FQNEAQ (reference sequence). Between the trimmed V and J ends, which lost 1 base and 7 bases, there was a span of 16 bases. As DNA, the CDR3 is TGTGCCAGCAGCTTAGTAGGTACCTGGGAAGGGACCCAGTACTTC. As protein: CASSLVGTWEGTQYF.

This clone has a single count. V and J are TRBV24-1 and TRBJ2-1; D not certain. This CDR3 has 13 residues. With 2 bases removed from V and 5 bases from J, the gap between germline ends came to 6 bases. Germline V gives CDR1 KGHDR, CDR2 SFDVKD. The CDR3 reads CATSDSPDNEQFF. CDR3 nucleotides: TGTGCCACCAGTGATTCCCCGGACAATGAGCAGTTCTTC.

The chain couples TRBV15 to TRBJ1-2; unclear D gene. Germline CDR1 LNHNV, CDR2 YYDKDF (reference sequence). The CDR3 consists of 15 residues. Deletions cut 0 bases from V and 3 bases from J, with 11 bases between. In nucleotides, the CDR3 is TGTGCCACCAGCAGAGATTTCTTGATCGACTATGGCTACACCTTC. This codes for CATSRDFLIDYGYTF.